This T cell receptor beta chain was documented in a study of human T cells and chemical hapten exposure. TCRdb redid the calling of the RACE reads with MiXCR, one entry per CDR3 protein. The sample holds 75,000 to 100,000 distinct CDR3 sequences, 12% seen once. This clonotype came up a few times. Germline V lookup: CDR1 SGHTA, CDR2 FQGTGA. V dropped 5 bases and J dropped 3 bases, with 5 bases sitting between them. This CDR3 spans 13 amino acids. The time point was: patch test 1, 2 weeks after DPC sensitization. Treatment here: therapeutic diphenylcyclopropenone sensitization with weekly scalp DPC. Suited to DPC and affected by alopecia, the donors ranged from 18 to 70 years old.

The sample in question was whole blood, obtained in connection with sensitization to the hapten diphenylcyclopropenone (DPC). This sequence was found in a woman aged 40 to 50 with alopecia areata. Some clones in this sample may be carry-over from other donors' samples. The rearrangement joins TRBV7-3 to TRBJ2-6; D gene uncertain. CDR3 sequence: CASSLNGANVLTF. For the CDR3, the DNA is TGTGCCAGCAGCCTTAATGGGGCCAACGTCCTGACTTTC.